The 6 T cell receptor beta chains listed next were all sequenced from one sample in a study of cytomegalovirus exposure and HLA in healthy donors. Both 60 Vbeta primers and 13 Jbeta primers went into the PCR. Profiling relied on immunoSEQ multiplex PCR, and the TCRdb table lists in-frame clones only, not all of them. The table has tens of thousands of clones, roughly 67% seen once; the top ten hold 4.5% to 5.5%. Sequenced sample: PBMCs. The receptors stem from a man aged 50 to 60 in good health and CMV-seronegative.

The chain joins TRBV19 to TRBJ1-4; TRBD1 matches at 7 bases. Per germline, CDR1 LNHDA and CDR2 SQIVND (reference sequence). The V and J ends lost 7 bases and 0 bases, in that order; junction bases with no gene match: 11. The CDR3 has 17 residues. This chain's CDR3 is CASTGLRQGTTNEKLFF. CDR3 bases: TGTGCCAGTACCGGCCTCCGACAGGGAACAACTAATGAAAAACTGTTTTTT.

The chain recombines TRBV5-1 with TRBJ2-3; D is possibly TRBD2 (6 bases). The CDR3 spans 17 residues. V was shortened by 0 bases and J by 3 bases, with 17 bases between the two germline ends. Per germline, CDR1 SGHRS and CDR2 YFSETQ. CDR3 sequence reads: CASSLEAGRGSTDTQYF. CDR3 DNA sequence: TGCGCCAGCAGCTTGGAGGCAGGCCGGGGGTCGACAGATACGCAGTATTTT.

The chain recombines TRBV30 with TRBJ2-1; 7 nucleotides match TRBD2. Trimming removed 3 bases from V and 3 bases from J; junction bases left unmatched: 8. CDR3 length: 15 amino acids. In germline, CDR1 is GTSNPN, CDR2 SVGIG (reference sequence). DNA of the CDR3: TGTGCCTGGAGCCGGGTGGGGGGGGGCTACAATGAGCAGTTCTTC. Protein sequence: CAWSRVGGGYNEQFF. Together with reference TRBV30 and TRBJ2-1, the CDR3 gives the full variable domain: SQTIHQWPATLVQPVGSPLSLECTVEGTSNPNLYWYRQAAGRGLQLLFYSVGIGQISSEVPQNLSASRPQDRQFILSSKKLLLSDSGFYLCAWSRVGGGYNEQFFGPGTRLTVL.

V and J are TRBV27 and TRBJ2-3; D ambiguous. This CDR3 comprises 14 residues. V lost 6 bases to trimming and J lost 8 bases, with 18 bases between them. Germline V lookup: CDR1 MNHEY, CDR2 SMNVEV (reference sequence). The CDR3 sequence: CASRAPFTGTTQYF. CDR3 nucleotide sequence: TGTGCCAGCAGAGCCCCGTTTACGGGTACTACGCAGTATTTT.

This clone was seen a handful of times. The rearrangement links TRBV30 to TRBJ1-1; D perhaps matches TRBD1 (6 bases). Trimming removed 0 bases from V and 1 base from J, with 15 bases in between. Germline CDR1 and CDR2: GTSNPN and SVGIG (reference sequence). The CDR3 is 16 residues long. CDR3 amino acids: CAWSVSLGQKNTEAFF. Written as DNA, the CDR3 is TGTGCCTGGAGTGTAAGTCTGGGACAAAAGAACACTGAAGCTTTCTTT.

This chain uses TRBV5-4 with TRBJ1-3; D is perhaps TRBD1 (6 bases). Trimming took off 0 bases at V and 2 bases at J, with 9 bases between the two ends. Germline V gene sequence: CDR1 SGHNT, CDR2 YYREEE (reference sequence). The CDR3 totals 15 residues. CDR3 DNA sequence: TGTGCCAGCAGCTTGGACGGGGGGCCTGGAAACACCATATATTTT. Translated: CASSLDGGPGNTIYF.